A selection of T cell receptor beta chains follows, all from one sample in a study of post-analysis software for immune sequencing data. MiXCR, applied by TCRdb to the PCR reads, yields one record per CDR3 protein. The sample yields under 900,000 distinct CDR3 sequences, approximately 53% seen once. Sequencing was done on a sample of blood. The receptors were sampled from a girl aged 10 to 17 with multiple sclerosis. Both conserved end residues are part of each CDR3. Fields, in order: J gene, D gene, clone size, V gene, CDR3 DNA, CDR3 protein. D genes are given only for firm matches. The size of a clone is reported for some rows only, either as once, few or many, or as a class for expanded clones.

TRBJ2-2 | - | - | TRBV9 | TGTGCCAGCAGCGTAGGTATGGAACTCAACACCGGGGAGCTGTTTTTT | CASSVGMELNTGELFF
TRBJ1-2 | - | - | TRBV12-3/TRBV12-4 | TGTGCCAGCATCGACACCTCTAACTATGGCTACACCTTC | CASIDTSNYGYTF
TRBJ2-1 | - | - | TRBV12-5 | TGTGCTAGTGGTTTGGCTAGCAGTGAACAGTTCTTC | CASGLASSEQFF
TRBJ2-7 | - | few | TRBV12-5 | TGTGCTAGTGGTGAAACCTACGAGCAGTACTTC | CASGETYEQYF
TRBJ2-3 | TRBD2 | few | TRBV6-1 | TGTGCCAGCAGCCTACGGGGGGGACTAGCGGGAGGGGAGGTTACGCAGTATTTT | CASSLRGGLAGGEVTQYF
TRBJ2-1 | TRBD2 | - | TRBV5-1 | TGCGCCAGCAGCTTGGCAGAGACTAGCGGGGGGGCCATTGAGCAGTTCTTC | CASSLAETSGGAIEQFF
TRBJ1-2 | - | - | TRBV12-3/TRBV12-4 | TGTGCCAGCAGTTTGGCAGGGAAGGGTGGCTACACCTTC | CASSLAGKGGYTF
TRBJ1-1 | - | - | TRBV7-9 | TGTGCCAGCAGCTTAGCGACCCCCGATATAGACCCTGAAGCTTTCTTT | CASSLATPDIDPEAFF
TRBJ2-3 | - | - | TRBV5-1 | TGCGCCAGCAGCCCCGGACAAGCCCCGGGGACAGATACGCAGTATTTT | CASSPGQAPGTDTQYF
TRBJ1-6 | TRBD1 | - | TRBV12-3/TRBV12-4 | TGTGCCAGCAGTCAACGCGCGACAGGGACAAATTCACCCCTCCACTTT | CASSQRATGTNSPLHF
TRBJ1-4 | - | - | TRBV4-2 | TGTGCCAGCAGCCAAGATTTCACAGGCCTAACAACTAATGAAAAACTGTTTTTT | CASSQDFTGLTTNEKLFF
TRBJ2-1 | - | once | TRBV9 | TGTGCCGGCAGCGTAGGGTTCTACAATGAGCAGTTCTTC | CAGSVGFYNEQFF
TRBJ2-5 | - | few | TRBV2 | TGTGCCAGCAGTGCGTATAGTACGGCCCAAGAGACCCAGTACTTC | CASSAYSTAQETQYF
TRBJ2-3 | TRBD2 | few | TRBV20-1 | TGCAGTGCCGAAGGTCTAGCGGGAGATGAAGATACGCAGTATTTT | CSAEGLAGDEDTQYF
TRBJ1-1 | - | - | TRBV6-6 | TGTGCCAGCAGTTACTCATCCTACAAGAACACTGAAGCTTTCTTT | CASSYSSYKNTEAFF
TRBJ2-7 | - | few | TRBV6-5 | TGTGCCAGCAGTTACTCTCACCGGGACCTAACCTACGAGCAGTACTTC | CASSYSHRDLTYEQYF
TRBJ2-2 | TRBD1 | - | TRBV6-2/TRBV6-3 | TGTGCCAGCAGTCCCCGTACCGGGACAGGGACGAACACCGGGGAGCTGTTTTTT | CASSPRTGTGTNTGELFF
TRBJ2-5 | - | - | TRBV3-1 | TGTGCCAGCAGCCAAAATCGGCGGGCTGAGACCCAGTACTTC | CASSQNRRAETQYF
TRBJ2-3 | TRBD2 | - | TRBV29-1 | TGCAGCGTTGAAGATCGACTAGCGGGCAGCACAGATACGCAGTATTTT | CSVEDRLAGSTDTQYF
TRBJ1-2 | TRBD1 | - | TRBV6-5 | TGTGCCAGCAGCCGACCTCCGGGACAGGGGTACTATGGCTACACCTTC | CASSRPPGQGYYGYTF
TRBJ1-2 | TRBD1 | - | TRBV5-1 | TGCGCCAGCAGCCCAGGACAGGGAAAGAACTACACCTTC | CASSPGQGKNYTF
TRBJ2-3 | - | - | TRBV6-5 | TGTGCCAGCACCCCCGGGGGTTCAAATACGCAGTATTTT | CASTPGGSNTQYF
TRBJ2-7 | TRBD2 | - | TRBV29-1 | TGCAGCGTTGACGCTAGCGGGGGGACTTACGAGCAGTACTTC | CSVDASGGTYEQYF
TRBJ1-1 | - | few | TRBV7-9 | TGTGCCAGCAGCTTAGAACGGGTGAACACTGAAGCTTTCTTT | CASSLERVNTEAFF
TRBJ2-6 | - | - | TRBV9 | TGTGCCAGCACCCTCGACAGTATGCGTTTTTCTGGGGCCAACGTCCTGACTTTC | CASTLDSMRFSGANVLTF
TRBJ2-5 | TRBD1 | - | TRBV20-1 | TGCAGTGCTAGAGTGGGACAGGGGAAGACCCAGTACTTC | CSARVGQGKTQYF
TRBJ2-4 | - | - | TRBV29-1 | TGCAGCGTTGGTCTATTAGCCAAAAACATTCAGTACTTC | CSVGLLAKNIQYF
TRBJ2-1 | TRBD2 | - | TRBV10-3 | TGTGCCATCATGAGAAAGGCGGGGGGGCCTCCTTGGGACAATGAGCAGTTCTTC | CAIMRKAGGPPWDNEQFF
TRBJ2-7 | - | - | TRBV29-1 | TGCAGCGTTCTAGTAGGGGAAAGCTACGAGCAGTACTTC | CSVLVGESYEQYF
TRBJ2-1 | - | - | TRBV5-1 | TGCGCCAGCAGCTTGGGTAGCCTATCGAATGAGCAGGTCTTC | CASSLGSLSNEQVF
TRBJ1-5 | - | - | TRBV29-1 | TGCAGCGTTCACACAGGCTCGGGGCAGCCCCAGCATTTT | CSVHTGSGQPQHF
TRBJ2-7 | - | once | TRBV11-2 | TGTGCCAGCAGCTTAGACCCGGGCCCCGTGGACGAGCAGTACTTC | CASSLDPGPVDEQYF
TRBJ2-4 | - | - | TRBV12-3/TRBV12-4 | TGTGCCAGCAGTTTAGGGGGGTGGGCTGGGAACATTCAGTACTTC | CASSLGGWAGNIQYF
TRBJ1-1 | - | few | TRBV29-1 | TGCAGCGTTGACAGGGTTGACACTGAAGCTTTCTTT | CSVDRVDTEAFF
TRBJ1-4 | - | few | TRBV4-1 | TGCGCCAGCAGCCAGCCACCGGGACCCCTCGGGGGTAGGGAAAAACTGTTTTTT | CASSQPPGPLGGREKLFF
TRBJ2-5 | - | - | TRBV10-3 | TGTGCCATCAGATCCGCAGGAGGGGAGACCCAGTACTTC | CAIRSAGGETQYF
TRBJ2-3 | TRBD2 | few | TRBV20-1 | TGCAGTGCTCCTTTGGCGGGAGGGCCTATAGATACGCAGTATTTT | CSAPLAGGPIDTQYF
TRBJ2-5 | - | once | TRBV14 | TGTGCCAGCAGCCAAGAGGACTTGAGGGGACCTCGGCCTCATCCGGGGACCCAGTACTTC | CASSQEDLRGPRPHPGTQYF
TRBJ1-2 | - | few | TRBV12-3/TRBV12-4 | TGTGCCAGCAGACCGATCGGGGTCGGCTATGGCTACACCTTC | CASRPIGVGYGYTF
TRBJ1-1 | TRBD1 | few | TRBV29-1 | TGCAGCGCAGAGGGACAGCCGAACACTGAAGCTTTCTTT | CSAEGQPNTEAFF
TRBJ2-1 | - | - | TRBV20-1 | TGCAGTGCCGATGGGACTAATGAGCAGTTCTTC | CSADGTNEQFF
TRBJ2-1 | TRBD1 | - | TRBV29-1 | TGCAGCGGGGGCCGGGACAGGGGAACGAACAATGAGCAGTTCTTC | CSGGRDRGTNNEQFF
TRBJ2-7 | TRBD1 | - | TRBV20-1 | TGCAGTGCTAGAACCCACAACATGGACAGGGATAAGGACGAGCAGTACTTC | CSARTHNMDRDKDEQYF
TRBJ2-6 | - | few | TRBV19 | TGTGCCAGTAGTCCCGGGTCGCCTGGGGCCAACGTCCTGACTTTC | CASSPGSPGANVLTF
TRBJ2-3 | - | few | TRBV6-1 | TGTGCCAGCAAAAGCCTTCCGGATACGCAGTATTTT | CASKSLPDTQYF
TRBJ2-1 | TRBD2 | few | TRBV6-5 | TGTGCCAGCAGTCCCTGGGGGGGGATGCATGAGCAGTTCTTC | CASSPWGGMHEQFF
TRBJ2-7 | - | few | TRBV5-1 | TGCGCCAGCAGCTTGGTGGCAGTAACAACCTACGAGCAGTACTTC | CASSLVAVTTYEQYF
TRBJ2-2 | - | - | TRBV5-5 | TGTGCCAGCAGCTGGGGGGCGAGCACCGGGGAGCTGTTTTTT | CASSWGASTGELFF
TRBJ2-3 | TRBD2 | - | TRBV20-1 | TGCAGTGCTCGACTAGCGGGAGTCCCAGATACGCAGTATTTT | CSARLAGVPDTQYF
TRBJ2-5 | - | - | TRBV6-5 | TGTGCCAGCAGCCACACGGTGGGACACCACTACGAGGAGTACTTC | CASSHTVGHHYEEYF
TRBJ2-1 | - | - | TRBV7-9 | TGTACCAGCAGCGGACATGGCAATAAGCAGTTCTTC | CTSSGHGNKQFF
TRBJ2-1 | TRBD1 | - | TRBV3-1 | TGTGCCAGCAGCCTCCGGGACAGACCGACCTACAATGAGCAGTTCTTC | CASSLRDRPTYNEQFF
TRBJ2-1 | TRBD2 | - | TRBV20-1 | TGCAGTGCTAGAGAGGGGCGGGGGGGCCTCTGCAATGAGCAGTTCTTC | CSAREGRGGLCNEQFF
TRBJ1-1 | - | few | TRBV29-1 | TGCAGCGTTGAACGGGCGGTGAACACTGAAGCTTTCTTT | CSVERAVNTEAFF
TRBJ1-5 | - | - | TRBV9 | TGTGCCAGCAGCGCTGGAGGGCAGTTCAATCAGCCCCAGCATTTT | CASSAGGQFNQPQHF
TRBJ2-7 | - | - | TRBV5-1 | TGCGCCAGCAGCTTGGACAGGGCCTACGAGCGGTACTTC | CASSLDRAYERYF
TRBJ1-2 | - | - | TRBV6-1 | TGTGCCAGCAGTTCCAGGGAGCGTGTAGTTGGCTACACCTTC | CASSSRERVVGYTF
TRBJ2-1 | TRBD2 | once | TRBV3-1 | TGTGCCAGCAGCCAAGACCGCGGGAGCAATGAGCAGTTCTTC | CASSQDRGSNEQFF
TRBJ2-5 | TRBD1 | - | TRBV15 | TGTGCCACCAGCTGGGGACAGAGAGGGGGCCAGTACTTC | CATSWGQRGGQYF
TRBJ2-3 | - | - | TRBV5-1 | TGCGCCAGCAGCTGGGCCCGTAGCACAGATACGCAGTATTTT | CASSWARSTDTQYF